This entry lists 17 T cell receptor beta chains sequenced from one sample in a study of blood T cell repertoires in COVID-19. Only in-frame clones appear in the TCRdb table, and some are missing; sequencing was by immunoSEQ multiplex PCR. The sample yields about 40,000 clones, around 83% seen once. The source material was peripheral blood. All receptors derive from a woman in her fifties or sixties with acute or convalescent COVID-19.

Only one count was recorded for this clone. The gene calls are TRBV15 and TRBJ1-3; D perhaps matches TRBD1 (6 bases). In germline, CDR1 is LNHNV, CDR2 YYDKDF (reference sequence). V was pared by 0 bases and J by 2 bases, with 11 bases between. CDR3 size: 16 residues. CDR3 residues: CATSRDTGQAGNTIYF. The CDR3 region has the DNA TGTGCCACCAGCAGAGACACAGGGCAGGCTGGAAACACCATATATTTT.

The chain has TRBV27 and TRBJ1-6, with D tentatively TRBD1 (5 bases). Germline V lookup: CDR1 MNHEY, CDR2 SMNVEV (reference sequence). Deletions cut 7 bases from V and 6 bases from J, with 16 bases between. CDR3 length: 15 residues. The DNA of the CDR3 is TGTGCCAGCAAAAGTTATGGGGCAGGTAATTCACCCCTCCACTTT. Encoded protein: CASKSYGAGNSPLHF.

The chain recombines TRBV4-1 with TRBJ2-1; D unclear. The CDR3 consists of 18 residues. Germline CDR1 reads MGHRA; CDR2 reads YSYEKL. Deletions cut 0 bases from V and 6 bases from J, with 21 bases between. CDR3 nucleotides: TGCGCCAGCAGCCAAGATCCCCCTAGTAGACGGCGCCGCAATGAGCAGTTCTTC. This codes for CASSQDPPSRRRRNEQFF.

The J gene is TRBJ2-6, the V gene TRBV19; D possibly corresponds to TRBD2 (5 bases). Germline CDR1 is LNHDA and CDR2 is SQIVND (reference sequence). V gave up 3 bases and J gave up 4 bases, with 13 bases separating them. The CDR3 is made up of 16 amino acids. The DNA of the CDR3 is TGTGCCAGTAGTATCATGCGGGTGAGGGGGGCCAACGTCCTGACTTTC. It specifies CASSIMRVRGANVLTF.

The chain has TRBV7-2 and TRBJ1-2; tentatively, D is TRBD1 (6 bases). Germline CDR1 and CDR2: SGHTA and FQGNSA. V was shortened by 5 bases and J by 2 bases, with 15 bases between the two germline ends. The CDR3 runs to 15 residues. The CDR3 nucleotides read TGTGCCAGCAGCCCCGCGGGGGCCAGGAACTATGGCTACACCTTC. Translated: CASSPAGARNYGYTF.

This clone was detected only a few times. J is TRBJ2-3 and V is TRBV5-4, with D perhaps matching TRBD2 (5 bases). CDR1 is SGHNT, CDR2 YYREEE, per germline (reference sequence). V was trimmed by 4 bases and J by 3 bases, leaving 18 bases between them. This CDR3 is 16 amino acids long. For the CDR3, the DNA is TGTGCCAGCAGCCCAATCGGGATGGATCGAACAGATACGCAGTATTTT. Translation gives CASSPIGMDRTDTQYF.

The V and J genes are TRBV18 and TRBJ2-1; 10 nucleotides align to TRBD2. Germline V CDR1 and CDR2: KGHSH, LQKENI. The CDR3 has 16 amino acids. Losses at the gene ends were 5 bases for V and 3 bases for J; bases not matched to a gene: 7. CDR3 in DNA: TGTGCCAGCTCAAGAAGCGGGACTAGCGTCTACAATGAGCAGTTCTTC. This gives the protein CASSRSGTSVYNEQFF.

V is TRBV30 and J is TRBJ2-3, with D possibly TRBD2 on 5 matching bases. This CDR3 spans 15 amino acids. Germline V CDR1 and CDR2: GTSNPN, SVGIG (reference sequence). Trimming removed 2 bases at V and 0 bases at J, with 12 bases between. The CDR3 spells CAWSKLAASTDTQYF. CDR3 in DNA: TGTGCCTGGAGTAAGCTAGCAGCTAGCACAGATACGCAGTATTTT.

The V gene is TRBV21-1, the J gene TRBJ2-7; the table's TRBD1 call for D was not verified on the DNA. TRBV21-1 is a documented pseudogene. The CDR3 extends over 15 amino acids. The CDR3 DNA is TGTGCCAGCGGGACACCGGGACAGGGGTTGGGCGAGCAGTACTTC. The encoded protein is CASGTPGQGLGEQYF.

The chain joins TRBV18 to TRBJ1-2; no firm D call. The CDR3 has 14 residues. The V end was cut by 4 bases, the J end by 4 bases, with 13 bases between. Per germline, CDR1 KGHSH and CDR2 LQKENI. The CDR3 region is CASSLESGSYGYTF. For the CDR3, the DNA is TGTGCCAGCTCACTGGAGTCGGGAAGCTATGGCTACACCTTC.

The chain carries TRBV24-1 and TRBJ2-7, with D perhaps TRBD1 (6 bases). This CDR3 has 12 amino acids. Trimming shortened V by 3 bases and J by 12 bases, and 14 bases separated the two germline ends. Germline assignment: CDR1 KGHDR and CDR2 SFDVKD. CDR3 region: CATSDRTGLPYF. Here the CDR3 DNA reads TGTGCCACCAGTGATCGTACAGGGCTCCCGTACTTC.

The sample holds a few counts of this clone. The J gene is TRBJ1-2, the V gene TRBV2; D is uncertain. CDR3 length equals 14 residues. The germline V gene has CDR1 SNHLY and CDR2 FYNNEI. With 5 bases removed from V and 1 base from J, the gap between germline ends came to 11 bases. CDR3 sequence reads: CASSPLKSNYGYTF. CDR3 bases: TGTGCCAGCAGTCCTCTTAAGAGTAACTATGGCTACACCTTC.

The rearrangement links TRBV9 to TRBJ2-1, with D unclear. The CDR3 runs to 14 residues. Germline CDR1 SGDLS, CDR2 YYNGEE. V dropped 0 bases and J dropped 1 base, with 5 bases sitting between them. CDR3 residues: CASSVGGSYNEQFF. The CDR3 bases are TGTGCCAGCAGCGTAGGAGGATCCTACAATGAGCAGTTCTTC.

This clone qualifies as medium-sized. The V gene is TRBV10-1, the J gene TRBJ2-2; no clear D. Trimming took off 5 bases at V and 0 bases at J, with 10 bases between the two ends. The CDR3 is made up of 15 amino acids. CDR1 is WNHNN and CDR2 is SYGVQD in the germline V gene (reference sequence). The CDR3 sequence is CASSPLRSNTGELFF. As DNA, the CDR3 is TGCGCCAGCAGTCCACTCAGGTCGAACACCGGGGAGCTGTTTTTT.

The CDR3 here is CASSFGLQDTEAFF. CDR3 nucleotides: TGTGCCAGCAGCTTTGGGCTTCAGGACACTGAAGCTTTCTTT. The chain uses TRBV5-8 and TRBJ1-1; D is uncertain. The germline CDR1 and CDR2 sequences are SGHTS and YDEGEE. The CDR3 length is 14 residues. V lost 2 bases, J lost 3 bases, and 11 bases lay in between.

The table lists this clone with a count of one. The chain carries TRBV30 and TRBJ2-1; 8 bases are shared with TRBD1. There are 16 residues in the CDR3. Per the germline V gene, CDR1 is GTSNPN and CDR2 is SVGIG (reference sequence). Germline trimming cut 1 base from V and 0 bases from J; bases unmatched to any gene: 5. CDR3 in DNA: TGTGCCTGGAGTGAAGGACAGGGAGGCTCCTACAATGAGCAGTTCTTC. Residues: CAWSEGQGGSYNEQFF.

This clone was counted a few times. This sequence joins TRBV7-8 and TRBJ2-7; D unclear. Germline CDR1 reads SGHVS; CDR2 reads FQNEAQ. V lost 0 bases, J lost 0 bases, and 15 bases lay in between. CDR3 length equals 17 residues. The CDR3 bases are TGTGCCAGCAGCTTAGCCCTTGGCCAGGCGACCTCCTACGAGCAGTACTTC. It codes for CASSLALGQATSYEQYF.